The present T cell receptor (beta chain) was sequenced within a study of blood T cell repertoires in COVID-19. Study summary: The United States, Italy and Spain provided the acute and convalescent COVID-19 samples. From T cells, B-cell-depleted T cells, or PBMCs came the material, which was cDNA or gDNA.

This clone was detected a few times. Using immunoSEQ multiplex PCR, the repertoire was profiled, and TCRdb retains in-frame clones only, with some absent. This sample yields 210,000 or so clones, of which approximately 86% are seen a single time; over 1% belongs to the top ten. While infection was still active, Seattle patients were enrolled and then followed longitudinally. The germline V gene has CDR1 SGHNT and CDR2 YYREEE (reference sequence). V was shortened by 0 bases and J by 6 bases, with 13 bases between the two germline ends. This CDR3 region has 16 residues. The receptor was isolated from a woman in her 30s with COVID-19, enrolled during active disease. The chain uses TRBV5-4 and TRBJ1-6; a weak D match, TRBD1 (6 bases). The sample was peripheral blood. CDR3 nucleotides: TGTGCCAGCAGCTTGGATTTTTCCAGGGGTAATTCACCCCTCCACTTT. Its protein is CASSLDFSRGNSPLHF. Supplemented by reference TRBV5-4 and TRBJ1-6, the full variable domain reads ETGVTQSPTHLIKTRGQQVTLRCSSQSGHNTVSWYQQALGQGPQFIFQYYREEENGRGNFPPRFSGLQFPNYSSELNVNALELDDSALYLCASSLDFSRGNSPLHFGNGTRLTVT.